This T cell receptor beta chain emerged from a study of human T cells and chemical hapten exposure (dated by TCRdb to about 2021). Study-level background: For sensitization, 2% DPC in acetone was applied to a roughly 2 cm by roughly 2 cm area of upper inner arm skin. Throughout the approximately 24-week study period, patients were also given weekly therapeutic DPC doses on the scalp. Patch testing on the upper back used Finn chambers containing 0.01% DPC, with scoring done after 6 days according to International Contact Dermatitis Research Group standards. The patient cohort, mostly female, included alopecia areata with under or over 50% scalp involvement, alopecia totalis and alopecia universalis. Libraries were combined into a pool for sequencing, and differences in TCR yield between samples came mainly from small differences in library volumes within the pool. The study tracked peripheral blood TCR repertoire changes in vivo during primary and secondary sensitization to the hapten diphenylcyclopropenone (DPC) in alopecia patients. Blood samples were taken from patients before sensitization (week 0) and then at 2, 6 and about 24 weeks after DPC sensitization. Blood for TCR sequencing was provided by twenty-nine alopecia patients at one to four time points (pre-sensitization, 2, 6 and 24 weeks). Overall study results and their limits: Patch test score was positively correlated with the number of PT1 expanded TCRs, with significance at thresholds 8, 16 and 32 but not at 4. All patients had alopecia, a presumed autoimmune disease, so their immune response might differ from that of healthy individuals. Expanded TCRs formed significantly more large CDR3 similarity clusters than pre-sensitization or healthy control sets, consistent with antigen-driven responses. No change with DPC sensitization was found in the number of TCRs above 1 in 1000 frequency, and no evidence of global repertoire structure alterations was found. Repeated subsampling changed both the strength of the expansion versus patch-test correlation and the threshold at which the correlation became significant.

The library was produced with RACE. TCRdb records NextSeq 500 as the sequencer. Library preparation attached unique molecular identifiers to individual cDNA molecules for quantitative, reproducible TCR counting. For every blood RNA sample, sequencing covered both the TCR alpha and TCR beta chains. In the original analysis: A median of around 100,000 TCRs per sample was observed, with a range of roughly 23,224 to 700,000. The Decombinator software suite was used to annotate the V, J and CDR3 of the TCR reads. For PS versus PT1 abundance plots, all samples were subsampled to the same number of TCRs (28,000). Expanded TCRs were defined as absent before sensitization and observed at least eight times at the 2-week time point. TCRdb passed the public sequencing reads through fastp at Q25 and MiXCR, retaining productive beta sequences. Identical CDR3 protein sequences are pooled into one entry, listed with their most common genes and DNA. Here the V and J calls rest on TCRdb's processing, not on the authors' analysis. The sample yields more than 100,000 distinct CDR3 sequences; approximately 13% were counted once. The ten most abundant clones make up roughly 3.1% of the sample.

The sample's time point label, in plain terms: pre-sensitization, week 0. The sample's treatment or condition label, decoded: therapeutic diphenylcyclopropenone sensitization with weekly scalp DPC. Blood at each patch-test visit was drawn before the patch test was applied. Patients were considered eligible if aged 18 to 70, diagnosed with alopecia and deemed suitable for DPC therapy, and patients were excluded if pregnant. Unfractionated whole blood was collected in Tempus Blood RNA tubes, and total RNA was extracted from that blood. With respect to this clonotype: Its antigen remains undetermined. No base-level quality is on record; no much larger clone is a single base apart.

This sequence originates from a woman under 30 with alopecia areata. Some clones in this sample may be carry-over from other donors' samples. The sequences come from whole blood, collected in connection with sensitization to the hapten diphenylcyclopropenone (DPC).

The sequence in DNA is TGTGCCAGCAGCTTATTCCGGACGACATCCTACGAGCAGTACTTC. Translated, this gives CASSLFRTTSYEQYF. The receptor chain draws on TRBV7-2 and TRBJ2-7, with the identity of the D gene unclear. Inclusive of the bounding cysteine and phenylalanine, the CDR3 is 15 residues long. Only CDR3 DNA remains: 45 bases, in frame from the first base. The germline ends are 12 bases apart after V is trimmed by 2 bases and J by 1 base. The CDR1 and CDR2 encoded by the germline V gene are SGHTA and FQGNSA.